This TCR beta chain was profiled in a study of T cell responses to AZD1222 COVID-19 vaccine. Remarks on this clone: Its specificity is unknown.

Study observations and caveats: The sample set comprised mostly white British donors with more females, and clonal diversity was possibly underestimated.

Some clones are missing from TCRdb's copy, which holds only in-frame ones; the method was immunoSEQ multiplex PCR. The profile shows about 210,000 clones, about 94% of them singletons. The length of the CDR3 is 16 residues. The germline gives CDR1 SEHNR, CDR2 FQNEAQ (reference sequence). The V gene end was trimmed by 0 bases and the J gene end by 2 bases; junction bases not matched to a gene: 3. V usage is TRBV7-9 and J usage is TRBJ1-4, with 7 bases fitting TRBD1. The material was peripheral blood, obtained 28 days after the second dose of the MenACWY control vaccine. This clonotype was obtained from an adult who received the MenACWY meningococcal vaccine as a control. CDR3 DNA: TGTGCCAGCAGCTTAGCCCTAGGGGGCACTAATGAAAAACTGTTTTTT. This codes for CASSLALGGTNEKLFF. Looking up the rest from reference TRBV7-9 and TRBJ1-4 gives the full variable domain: DTGVSQNPRHKITKRGQNVTFRCDPISEHNRLYWYRQTLGQGPEFLTYFQNEAQLEKSRLLSDRFSAERPKGSFSTLEIQRTEQGDSAMYLCASSLALGGTNEKLFFGSGTQLSVL.